These 9 T cell receptor beta chains came from one sample sequenced in a study of T-cell memory formation after mild COVID-19. TCRdb analysed the 5' RACE reads with MiXCR anew, one entry per CDR3 protein. Of 110,000 or so distinct CDR3 sequences in the sample, about 24% were seen once. The sequencing input was PBMCs or a T cell subset sorted from them (not recorded which). These receptors originate from a man in his late teens or twenties who had mild COVID-19 (a few samples of this study predate the infection). Cell type and time point are not known.

This clonotype was seen only a few times. The V and J genes are TRBV18 and TRBJ1-3; 9 bases are shared with TRBD1. J lost 4 bases, V lost 3 bases, and 4 bases had no gene match. The CDR3 has 15 residues. Germline V gene data show CDR1 as KGHSH and CDR2 as LQKENI. The CDR3 region is CASSPGQGGGNTIYF. The CDR3 nucleotides are TGTGCCAGCTCACCGGGACAGGGAGGCGGAAACACCATATATTTT.

A single count supports this clonotype. CDR3 residues: CASSQDLLTGGDGYTF. CDR3 DNA: TGCGCCAGCAGCCAAGATCTCCTGACAGGGGGCGATGGCTACACCTTC. The V gene is TRBV4-3, the J gene TRBJ1-2, with 10 positions matching TRBD1. The CDR3 has 16 amino acids. The J segment lost 6 bases and the V segment lost 0 bases, leaving 7 bases of the junction unmatched. Germline values: CDR1 LGHNA, CDR2 YSLEER.

This clonotype appeared a few times. The chain uses TRBV20-1 and TRBJ1-2; 8 nucleotides align to TRBD1. The germline gives CDR1 DFQATT, CDR2 SNEGSKA (reference sequence). V dropped 3 bases and J dropped 5; count of bases not matched to a gene: 5. CDR3 length equals 13 residues. This CDR3 reads CSARSDRVYGYTF. CDR3 nucleotide sequence: TGCAGTGCTAGGTCGGACAGGGTTTATGGCTACACCTTC.

Only a few counts were recorded for this clonotype. An end of the junction does not agree with germline; a read error may underlie this. V gene TRBV27 combines with J gene TRBJ2-3; 9 nucleotides match TRBD2. Germline CDR1 MNHEY, CDR2 SMNVEV (reference sequence). The CDR3 is 16 amino acids. In nucleotides, the CDR3 is TGTGCCAGCAGTCCCCGAACTAGCGGGCGCACGGATACGCAGTATTTT. It is translated as CASSPRTSGRTDTQYF.

The rearrangement links TRBV6-2 or TRBV6-3 to TRBJ2-3; 8 nucleotides line up with TRBD1. CDR1 and CDR2 (germline): MNHEY, SVGEGT. V lost 6 bases to trimming and J lost 5 bases; unmatched junction nucleotides: 4. This CDR3 comprises 13 residues. The CDR3 DNA follows: TGTGCCAGCAGCATTGACAGGGGAGATACGCAGTATTTT. Its translation: CASSIDRGDTQYF.

This clonotype was detected a few times. Here the CDR3 reads CASSLPGRMNTEAFF. The CDR3, as DNA: TGCGCCAGCAGCTTGCCAGGGAGGATGAACACTGAAGCTTTCTTT. The gene calls are TRBV5-1 and TRBJ1-1; D is possibly TRBD1 (5 bases). Trimming removed 1 base at V and 0 bases at J, with 10 bases between. The CDR3 consists of 15 residues. Germline CDR1 and CDR2: SGHRS and YFSETQ.

The rearrangement joins TRBV20-1 to TRBJ2-7; 7 bases map to TRBD1. The CDR3 is 12 amino acids. Germline loops: CDR1 DFQATT, CDR2 SNEGSKA (reference sequence). Trimming took 6 bases from V and 0 from J; bases not matched to a gene: 2. The CDR3 coding sequence is TGCAGTGCGAGACAGGGCTCCTACGAGCAGTACTTC. This translates into CSARQGSYEQYF.

This chain links TRBV7-6 with TRBJ1-2; TRBD1 agrees at 9 bases. This CDR3 spans 14 amino acids. V gave up 3 bases and J gave up 8 bases; unmatched junction bases: 7. The germline V gene encodes CDR1 SGHVS and CDR2 FNYEAQ. Written as DNA, the CDR3 is TGTGCCAGCAGCTTGGGACAGGGCCTCCAGGGCTACACCTTC. It translates to CASSLGQGLQGYTF.

V and J are TRBV7-8 and TRBJ1-5; no clear D gene. Germline V gene sequence: CDR1 SGHVS, CDR2 FQNEAQ. The CDR3 is made up of 12 amino acids. Trimming shortened V by 2 bases and J by 4 bases, and 3 bases separated the two germline ends. The CDR3 here is CASSLLNQPQHF. CDR3 bases: TGTGCCAGCAGCTTATTAAATCAGCCCCAGCATTTT.